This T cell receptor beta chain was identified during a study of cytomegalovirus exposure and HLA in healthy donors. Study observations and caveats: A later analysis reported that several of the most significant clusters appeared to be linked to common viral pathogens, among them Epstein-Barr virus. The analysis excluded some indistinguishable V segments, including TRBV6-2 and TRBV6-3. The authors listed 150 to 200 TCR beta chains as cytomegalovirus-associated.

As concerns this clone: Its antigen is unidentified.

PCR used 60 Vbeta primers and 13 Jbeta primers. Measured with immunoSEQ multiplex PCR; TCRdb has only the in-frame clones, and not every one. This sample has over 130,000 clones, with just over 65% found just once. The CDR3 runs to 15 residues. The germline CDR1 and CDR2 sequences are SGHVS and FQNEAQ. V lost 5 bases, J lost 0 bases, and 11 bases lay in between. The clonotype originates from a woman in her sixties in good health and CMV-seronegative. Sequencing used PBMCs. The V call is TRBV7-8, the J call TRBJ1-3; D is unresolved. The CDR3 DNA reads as TGTGCCAGCAGCCCGGAAGAGGACTCTGGAAACACCATATATTTT. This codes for CASSPEEDSGNTIYF.